A selection of T cell receptor beta chains follows, all from one sample in a study of T-cell reconstitution after alpha-beta-depleted transplantation in children. TCRdb ran MiXCR on the PCR reads and lists one entry per CDR3 protein. This table has 780,000 or so distinct CDR3 sequences, 16% appearing once. Sequencing used PBMCs, mostly from graft donor cells, obtained 360 days after TCRalphabeta/CD19-depleted stem cell transplant. The source of these receptors is a male patient aged 10 to 17 who had a stem cell transplant for acute lymphoblastic leukemia, so the T cells may come from the graft donor. The CDR3 runs from the conserved cysteine through the conserved F or W.

J gene: TRBJ2-7; V gene: TRBV27; CDR3 protein: CASSPRRYATAEQYF
J gene: TRBJ2-7; V gene: TRBV18; CDR3 protein: CASSPSPQGYEQYF
J gene: TRBJ2-2; V gene: TRBV5-1; CDR3 protein: CASSSTGDPWAGELFF
J gene: TRBJ1-6; V gene: TRBV2; CDR3 protein: CASEQDNSPLHF
J gene: TRBJ2-5; V gene: TRBV15; CDR3 protein: CATSGPGGQGKETQYF
J gene: TRBJ2-6; V gene: TRBV3-1; CDR3 protein: CASSQGVRQMVSGANVLTF
J gene: TRBJ2-5; V gene: TRBV10-3; CDR3 protein: CAIPNPGLGTQYF
J gene: TRBJ1-5; V gene: TRBV12-3/TRBV12-4; CDR3 protein: CASSAGVSNQPQHF
J gene: TRBJ2-7; V gene: TRBV14; CDR3 protein: CASSQGFTSGTYEQYF
J gene: TRBJ2-2; V gene: TRBV2; CDR3 protein: CASSSAGGQTGELFF
J gene: TRBJ2-7; V gene: TRBV20-1; CDR3 protein: CSARKIPFRTGWAYEQYF
J gene: TRBJ2-6; V gene: TRBV20-1; CDR3 protein: CSARWGPGANVLTF
J gene: TRBJ2-3; V gene: TRBV6-1; CDR3 protein: CASSPRDNGRRTDTQYF
J gene: TRBJ1-5; V gene: TRBV6-1; CDR3 protein: CAISETGQGVGNNQPQHF
J gene: TRBJ2-5; V gene: TRBV20-1; CDR3 protein: CSATSGVQETQYF
J gene: TRBJ2-2; V gene: TRBV12-3/TRBV12-4; CDR3 protein: CASRDVTGELFF
J gene: TRBJ1-3; V gene: TRBV30; CDR3 protein: CAWSTGYSGNTIYF
J gene: TRBJ2-7; V gene: TRBV5-1; CDR3 protein: CASSLKGQGSISYF
J gene: TRBJ2-1; V gene: TRBV10-2; CDR3 protein: CASTLITTSSYNEQFF
J gene: TRBJ1-1; V gene: TRBV5-1; CDR3 protein: CASSPLGGGTEAFF
J gene: TRBJ2-1; V gene: TRBV20-1; CDR3 protein: CSALSGTSGRNEQFF
J gene: TRBJ2-1; V gene: TRBV12-3/TRBV12-4; CDR3 protein: CASRILAGARCNEQFF
J gene: TRBJ2-3; V gene: TRBV29-1; CDR3 protein: CSVGSRRSDTQYF
J gene: TRBJ2-3; V gene: TRBV5-1; CDR3 protein: CASSLLTGTSTDTQYF
J gene: TRBJ2-1; V gene: TRBV27; CDR3 protein: CASSTGPINEQFF